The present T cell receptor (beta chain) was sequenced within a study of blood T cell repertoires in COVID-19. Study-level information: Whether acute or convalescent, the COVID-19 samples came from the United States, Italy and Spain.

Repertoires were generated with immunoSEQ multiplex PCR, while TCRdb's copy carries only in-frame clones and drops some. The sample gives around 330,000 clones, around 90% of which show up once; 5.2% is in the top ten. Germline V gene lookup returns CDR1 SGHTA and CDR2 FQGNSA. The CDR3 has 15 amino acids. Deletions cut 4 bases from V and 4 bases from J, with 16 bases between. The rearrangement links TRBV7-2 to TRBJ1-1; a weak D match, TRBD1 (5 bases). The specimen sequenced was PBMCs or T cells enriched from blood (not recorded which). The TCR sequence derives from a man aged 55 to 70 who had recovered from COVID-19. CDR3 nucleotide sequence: TGTGCCAGCAGCTACCTGGGGCTCGGCGGCACTGAAGCTTTCTTT. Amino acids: CASSYLGLGGTEAFF.